Listed below are T cell receptor beta chains from one sample, sequenced in a study of blood T cells in healthy people across ages. One entry per CDR3 protein, called by TCRdb with MiXCR from the 5' RACE reads. The top ten clones hold 30% to 45% of a sample with about 640,000 distinct CDR3 sequences, under 70% of them seen once. The sample consisted of blood. These receptor sequences come from a man in his sixties in good health. The CDR3 runs from the conserved cysteine through the conserved F or W. The D gene is left open where the match is weak. Clone size, where shown, is once, few, many, or a class for clones that have expanded.

J gene,D gene,V gene,clone size,CDR3 protein,CDR3 DNA
TRBJ1-2,.,TRBV20-1,.,CSARDLAGGYTF,TGCAGTGCTAGAGATCTGGCCGGGGGCTACACCTTC
TRBJ2-5,TRBD1,TRBV6-5,.,CASSSQGAAQETQYF,TGTGCCAGCAGTTCTCAGGGGGCGGCCCAAGAGACCCAGTACTTC
TRBJ2-7,.,TRBV20-1,.,CSARDEGLRYEQYF,TGCAGTGCTAGAGATGAGGGATTGAGGTACGAGCAGTACTTC
TRBJ2-2,.,TRBV6-6,.,CASMSGFGELFF,TGTGCCAGCATGTCAGGGTTCGGGGAGCTGTTTTTT
TRBJ1-6,.,TRBV10-3,many,CAIQGDSNSPLHF,TGTGCCATCCAGGGTGACTCTAATTCACCCCTCCACTTT
TRBJ1-4,TRBD1,TRBV2,many,CASSEVRTGNEKLFF,TGTGCCAGCAGTGAAGTAAGGACAGGGAATGAAAAACTGTTTTTT
TRBJ2-4,.,TRBV15,.,CATSREAGQSSKNIQYF,TGTGCCACCAGCAGAGAAGCGGGACAGTCATCCAAAAACATTCAGTACTTC
TRBJ1-6,.,TRBV21-1,.,CASSTRGRGENSPLHF,TGTGCCAGCAGCACCCGAGGTCGAGGGGAAAATTCACCCCTCCACTTT
TRBJ1-2,.,TRBV12-3/TRBV12-4,.,CASSLIAEGIGGYTF,TGTGCCAGCAGTTTAATAGCGGAGGGTATCGGTGGCTACACCTTC
TRBJ2-2,TRBD2,TRBV5-1,.,CASSLSGRTGELFF,TGCGCCAGCAGCTTGAGCGGGAGAACCGGGGAGCTGTTTTTT
TRBJ2-3,.,TRBV5-1,.,CASSSAGWGTDTQYF,TGCGCCAGCAGCTCCGCGGGGTGGGGCACAGATACGCAGTATTTT
TRBJ2-4,.,TRBV6-2/TRBV6-3,.,CASSYRLTDRPLAKNIQYF,TGTGCCAGCAGTTACCGTCTAACTGACAGGCCCTTAGCCAAAAACATTCAGTACTTC
TRBJ2-7,TRBD1,TRBV12-3/TRBV12-4,.,CASSTGLEQYF,TGTGCCAGCTCGACAGGGTTAGAGCAGTACTTC
TRBJ1-2,.,TRBV6-6,.,CASRIDERLYYGYTF,TGTGCCAGCAGAATTGACGAACGTCTATACTATGGCTACACCTTC
TRBJ1-2,TRBD1,TRBV6-6,.,CASSSPGQGGGYTF,TGTGCCAGCAGTTCCCCGGGACAGGGGGGTGGCTACACCTTC
TRBJ1-6,TRBD1,TRBV4-2,.,CASSHRDRDNSPLHF,TGTGCCAGCAGCCACCGGGACAGGGATAATTCACCCCTCCACTTT
TRBJ2-2,.,TRBV20-1,.,CSVLAVQANTGELFF,TGCAGCGTTCTGGCGGTACAGGCGAACACCGGGGAGCTGTTTTTT
TRBJ2-4,.,TRBV9,.,CASSGGPGKNIQYF,TGTGCCAGCAGCGGTGGCCCAGGCAAAAACATTCAGTACTTC
TRBJ1-2,.,TRBV29-1,few,CSVDRGSYGYTF,TGCAGCGTTGACAGGGGTTCCTATGGCTACACCTTC
TRBJ2-7,.,TRBV18,once,CASSPRTDGLEQYF,TGTGCCAGCTCACCTCGAACCGATGGGCTCGAGCAGTACTTC
TRBJ2-3,.,TRBV20-1,few,CSAARDASTDTQYF,TGCAGTGCTGCAAGAGACGCCAGCACAGATACGCAGTATTTT
TRBJ2-5,.,TRBV7-9,.,CASNAAYEQYF,TGTGCCAGCAACGCGGCGTATGAGCAGTACTTC
TRBJ1-2,TRBD1,TRBV2,few,CASGDSYGYTF,TGTGCCAGCGGGGACAGCTATGGCTACACCTTC
TRBJ1-2,TRBD1,TRBV3-1,.,CASSQEAGGVGYTF,TGTGCCAGCAGCCAAGAGGCAGGGGGTGTAGGCTACACCTTC
TRBJ2-3,TRBD1,TRBV20-1,once,CSVPGQGGDTQYF,TGCAGTGTCCCGGGACAGGGCGGTGATACGCAGTATTTT
TRBJ2-1,.,TRBV20-1,.,CSASQRRLSYNEQFF,TGCAGTGCTAGCCAGCGAAGATTATCCTACAATGAGCAGTTCTTC
TRBJ2-3,TRBD2,TRBV11-2,few,CASSLAGGPTTDTQYF,TGTGCCAGCAGCCTAGCGGGGGGCCCGACCACAGATACGCAGTATTTT
TRBJ1-2,TRBD1,TRBV5-8,.,CASSLNRGSGYTF,TGTGCCAGCAGCTTGAACAGGGGAAGTGGCTACACCTTC
TRBJ2-1,.,TRBV4-1,few,CASSQDPGQNYNEQFF,TGCGCCAGCAGTCAAGATCCCGGACAGAACTACAATGAGCAGTTCTTC
TRBJ2-1,TRBD2,TRBV20-1,few,CSARVPGTSGGNSYNEQFF,TGCAGTGCTAGAGTCCCCGGGACTAGCGGGGGCAACTCCTACAATGAGCAGTTCTTC
TRBJ1-1,.,TRBV15,.,CATSRTSHTEAFF,TGTGCCACCAGCAGAACCAGTCACACTGAAGCTTTCTTT
TRBJ2-3,.,TRBV20-1,few,CSANRVLSTDTQYF,TGCAGTGCTAACAGGGTTTTGAGCACAGATACGCAGTATTTT
TRBJ2-3,.,TRBV4-2,once,CASSQEGGSGADTQYF,TGTGCCAGCAGCCAAGAGGGAGGCAGCGGCGCAGATACGCAGTATTTT
TRBJ2-7,.,TRBV29-1,few,CSARRGSYEQYF,TGCAGCGCTAGAAGGGGCTCCTACGAGCAGTACTTC
TRBJ1-1,.,TRBV18,.,CASSQQVQNTEAFF,TGTGCCAGCTCACAACAGGTTCAGAACACTGAAGCTTTCTTT
TRBJ2-7,TRBD1,TRBV9,once,CASSVGPAPGGQYF,TGTGCCAGCAGCGTCGGACCAGCCCCAGGGGGCCAGTACTTC
TRBJ2-3,.,TRBV5-1,.,CASRPGQDTDTQYF,TGCGCCAGCAGGCCGGGACAAGACACAGATACGCAGTATTTT
TRBJ1-1,.,TRBV6-5,.,CASSSWSVVMNTEAFF,TGTGCCAGCAGCTCCTGGTCTGTAGTAATGAACACTGAAGCTTTCTTT
TRBJ2-3,.,TRBV5-1,.,CASSPRTHTDTQYF,TGCGCCAGCAGCCCAAGGACGCACACAGATACGCAGTATTTT
TRBJ2-1,.,TRBV6-6,.,CASSFTPQGAGYNEQFF,TGTGCCAGCAGTTTCACGCCCCAGGGTGCCGGCTACAATGAGCAGTTCTTC
TRBJ2-1,.,TRBV29-1,few,CSVDRNEQFF,TGCAGCGTTGATCGTAATGAGCAGTTCTTC
TRBJ2-7,.,TRBV28,.,CASIRVVYEQYF,TGTGCCAGCATCAGGGTTGTCTACGAGCAGTACTTC
TRBJ1-2,.,TRBV6-5,.,CASSYSQTRGINYGYTF,TGTGCCAGCAGTTACTCGCAGACCAGGGGAATTAACTATGGCTACACCTTC
TRBJ1-1,TRBD1,TRBV5-1,.,CASSSGTGGKNTEAFF,TGCGCCAGCAGCTCCGGGACAGGGGGGAAGAACACTGAAGCTTTCTTT
TRBJ2-1,.,TRBV20-1,few,CSAANTQGTKAYNEQFF,TGCAGTGCTGCCAACACACAGGGTACTAAAGCCTACAATGAGCAGTTCTTC
TRBJ2-5,.,TRBV2,.,CAISQGHIVWAQYF,TGTGCCATCAGCCAGGGACACATTGTTTGGGCCCAGTACTTC
TRBJ1-4,.,TRBV10-3,.,CAISDPGDPRDEKLFF,TGTGCCATCAGTGACCCGGGGGACCCTCGGGACGAAAAACTGTTTTTT
TRBJ2-1,.,TRBV6-6,few,CASSYPSLSSYNEQFF,TGTGCCAGCAGTTACCCGTCACTGAGCTCCTACAATGAGCAGTTCTTC
TRBJ2-1,TRBD2,TRBV6-5,.,CASSYLAGGRYNEQFF,TGTGCCAGCAGTTACTTAGCGGGGGGGCGCTACAATGAGCAGTTCTTC
TRBJ2-5,.,TRBV3-1,.,CASSPSIGTQYF,TGTGCCAGCAGCCCGTCAATCGGGACCCAGTACTTC
TRBJ1-1,.,TRBV11-2,.,CASSLGQERSAFF,TGTGCCAGCAGCTTAGGGCAGGAACGTTCAGCTTTCTTT
TRBJ1-2,TRBD1,TRBV27,few,CASTTRGKDGYTF,TGTGCCAGCACCACCAGGGGGAAGGATGGCTACACCTTC
TRBJ1-2,TRBD1,TRBV2,few,CASRDGQGEANYGYTF,TGTGCCAGCAGGGACGGACAGGGTGAAGCTAACTATGGCTACACCTTC
TRBJ1-1,.,TRBV12-3/TRBV12-4,.,CASGLPGYSTEAFF,TGTGCCAGCGGGTTGCCCGGGTATTCCACTGAAGCTTTCTTT
TRBJ2-1,.,TRBV6-2/TRBV6-3,.,CASGSGSNEQFF,TGTGCCAGCGGGTCGGGGAGCAATGAGCAGTTCTTC
TRBJ1-1,TRBD1,TRBV12-3/TRBV12-4,.,CASNSGQGTSLVTEAFF,TGTGCCAGCAACTCCGGACAGGGAACCTCTTTGGTCACTGAAGCTTTCTTT
TRBJ2-4,TRBD2,TRBV6-2/TRBV6-3,once,CASSPRRGLARNIQYF,TGTGCCAGCAGTCCTCGACGGGGACTAGCCAGAAACATTCAGTACTTC
TRBJ1-1,.,TRBV20-1,.,CSARVGARGAFF,TGCAGTGCTAGAGTTGGGGCGAGGGGAGCTTTCTTT
TRBJ2-1,.,TRBV12-3/TRBV12-4,.,CASRPGGGGEQFF,TGTGCCAGCAGGCCCGGTGGTGGGGGTGAGCAGTTCTTC
TRBJ2-4,TRBD2,TRBV12-3/TRBV12-4,.,CASGASGAKNIQYF,TGTGCCAGCGGGGCTAGCGGGGCCAAAAACATTCAGTACTTC